This T cell receptor (beta chain) was captured by sequencing in a study of beta chain features in type 1 diabetes. Expressed TCRB transcripts were sequenced after all isolated RNA was converted to cDNA. Generated by immunoSEQ multiplex PCR, the TCRdb table keeps only in-frame clones and is missing some. The sample records about 350,000 clones, about 19% being singletons. The germline V gene encodes CDR1 KGHSH and CDR2 LQKENI. The CDR3 is 16 residues long. V was clipped by 1 base and J by 6 bases, with 18 bases between them. The source material was naive CD4+ T cells from blood. The rearrangement joins TRBV18 to TRBJ1-1; D may be TRBD1 (6 bases). The clonotype comes from a woman under 30 in good health. CDR3 in DNA: TGTGCCAGCTCACCACGAGGGGTTGGCAGGGGCCCTGAAGCTTTCTTT. Encoded protein: CASSPRGVGRGPEAFF.